A single sample gave rise to the 7 T cell receptor beta chains below, sequenced in a study of blood T cell repertoires in COVID-19. This table comes from immunoSEQ multiplex PCR, and its TCRdb copy is limited to in-frame clones, with some not included. The data hold over 200,000 clones, with approximately 88% observed a single time. The sequencing sample was made of PBMCs or T cells enriched from blood (not recorded which). These receptors originate from a woman in her thirties who had been exposed to COVID-19.

V gene TRBV5-1 combines with J gene TRBJ1-3; D unresolved. The germline CDR1 and CDR2 sequences are SGHRS and YFSETQ. The CDR3 extends over 17 amino acids. Trimming took off 4 bases at V and 1 base at J, with 18 bases between the two ends. CDR3 DNA: TGCGCCAGCAGCCACACTGGACTTCCCCAATCTGGAAACACCATATATTTT. Protein product: CASSHTGLPQSGNTIYF.

The rearrangement links TRBV4-2 to TRBJ2-1; TRBD2 agrees at 11 bases. Germline CDR1 and CDR2: LGHNA and YNFKEQ. With V trimmed by 0 bases and J by 0 bases, 4 bases remained unmatched. This CDR3 region has 18 residues. The DNA of the CDR3 is TGTGCCAGCAGCCAAGAGGCCACTAGCGGGAGCTCCTACAATGAGCAGTTCTTC. This gives the protein CASSQEATSGSSYNEQFF.

The V and J genes are TRBV7-9 and TRBJ2-3, with TRBD2 as a possible D gene (5 bases). V was pared by 8 bases and J by 6 bases, with 6 bases between. The CDR3 is 10 amino acids. Germline CDR1 SEHNR, CDR2 FQNEAQ (reference sequence). The CDR3 sequence: CASERDTQYF. The CDR3 DNA is TGTGCCAGCGAGCGGGATACGCAGTATTTT.

For the CDR3, the DNA is TGTGCCAGCAGCTTTGCGGGCTCTAGCACAGATACGCAGTATTTT. It yields the protein CASSFAGSSTDTQYF. The chain links TRBV11-1 to TRBJ2-3, with a tentative D call TRBD2 (5 bases). The CDR3 spans 15 residues. In germline, CDR1 is SGHAT, CDR2 FQDESV (reference sequence). The V end lost 3 bases, the J end lost 0 bases, and 10 bases lay between the germline ends. Full variable domain (missing parts from reference TRBV11-1 and TRBJ2-3): EAEVAQSPRYKITEKSQAVAFWCDPISGHATLYWYRQILGQGPELLVQFQDESVVDDSQLPKDRFSAERLKGVDSTLKIQPAELGDSAMYLCASSFAGSSTDTQYFGPGTRLTVL.

The J gene is TRBJ1-3, the V gene TRBV2; 8 positions agree with TRBD1. The CDR3 is 15 amino acids. Per germline, CDR1 SNHLY and CDR2 FYNNEI. J gave up 2 bases and V 6 bases, and 6 bases lay outside the gene matches. The CDR3 protein is CASRGQGATGNTIYF. For the CDR3, the DNA is TGTGCCAGCAGAGGACAGGGAGCGACTGGAAACACCATATATTTT.

The chain employs TRBV6-5 and TRBJ1-3; possible D gene TRBD1, 5 bases. This CDR3 contains 14 residues. Looked up from germline, CDR1 is MNHEY and CDR2 is SVGAGI. V lost 3 bases to trimming and J lost 3 bases, with 9 bases between them. CDR3 in amino acids: CASSYKGLGNTIYF. CDR3 coding DNA: TGTGCCAGCAGTTATAAGGGACTTGGAAACACCATATATTTT.

In this sample, this clone turned up once. V and J are TRBV11-2 and TRBJ2-7; D may be TRBD1 (5 bases). V lost 2 bases and J lost 6, with 14 bases in between. From germline, CDR1 is SGHAT and CDR2 FQNNGV. The CDR3 is made up of 14 amino acids. The CDR3 nucleotides read TGTGCCAGCAGCTTACTAACAGGACGTAGCGAGCAGTACTTC. Protein: CASSLLTGRSEQYF.